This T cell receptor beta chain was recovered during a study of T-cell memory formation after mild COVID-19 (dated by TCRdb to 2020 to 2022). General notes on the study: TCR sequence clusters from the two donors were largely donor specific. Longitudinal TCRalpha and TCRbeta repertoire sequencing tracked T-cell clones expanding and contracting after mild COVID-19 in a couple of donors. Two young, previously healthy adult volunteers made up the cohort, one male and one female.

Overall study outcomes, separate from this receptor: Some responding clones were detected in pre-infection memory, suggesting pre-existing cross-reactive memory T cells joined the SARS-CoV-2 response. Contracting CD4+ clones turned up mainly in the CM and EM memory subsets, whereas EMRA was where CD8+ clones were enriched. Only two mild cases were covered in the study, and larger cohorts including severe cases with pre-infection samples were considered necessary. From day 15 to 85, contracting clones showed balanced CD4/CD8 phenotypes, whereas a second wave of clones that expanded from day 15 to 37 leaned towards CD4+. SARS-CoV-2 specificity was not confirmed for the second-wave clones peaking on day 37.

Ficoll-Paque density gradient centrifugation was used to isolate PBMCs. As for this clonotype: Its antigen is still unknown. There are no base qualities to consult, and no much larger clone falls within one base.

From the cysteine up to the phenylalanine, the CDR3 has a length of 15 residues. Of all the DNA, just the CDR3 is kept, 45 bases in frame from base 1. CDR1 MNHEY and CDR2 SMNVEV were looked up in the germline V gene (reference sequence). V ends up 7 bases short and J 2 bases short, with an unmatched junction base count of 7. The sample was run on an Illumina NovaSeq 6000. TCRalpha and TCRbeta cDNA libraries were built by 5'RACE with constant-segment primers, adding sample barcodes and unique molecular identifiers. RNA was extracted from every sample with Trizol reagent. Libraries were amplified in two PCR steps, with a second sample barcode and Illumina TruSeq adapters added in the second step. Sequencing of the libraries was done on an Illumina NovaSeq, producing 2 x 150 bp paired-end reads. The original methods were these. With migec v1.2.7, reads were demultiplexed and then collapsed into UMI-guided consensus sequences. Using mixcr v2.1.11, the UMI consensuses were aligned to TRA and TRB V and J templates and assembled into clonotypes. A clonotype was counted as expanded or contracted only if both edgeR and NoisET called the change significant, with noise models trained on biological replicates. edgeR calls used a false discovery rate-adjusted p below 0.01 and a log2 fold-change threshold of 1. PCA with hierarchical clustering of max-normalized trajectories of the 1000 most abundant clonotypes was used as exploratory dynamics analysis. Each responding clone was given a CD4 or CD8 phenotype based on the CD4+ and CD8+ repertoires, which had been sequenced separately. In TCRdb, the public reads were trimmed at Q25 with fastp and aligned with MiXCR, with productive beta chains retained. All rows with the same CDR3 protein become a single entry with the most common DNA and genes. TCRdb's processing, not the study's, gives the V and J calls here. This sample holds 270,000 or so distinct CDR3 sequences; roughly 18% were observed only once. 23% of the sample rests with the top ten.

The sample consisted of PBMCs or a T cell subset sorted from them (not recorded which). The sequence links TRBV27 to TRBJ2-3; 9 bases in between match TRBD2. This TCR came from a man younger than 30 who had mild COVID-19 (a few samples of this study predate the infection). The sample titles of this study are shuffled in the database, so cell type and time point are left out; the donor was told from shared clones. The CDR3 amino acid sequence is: CASNRRGGLTDTQYF. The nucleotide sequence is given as TGTGCCAGCAACAGGCGGGGGGGCCTCACAGATACGCAGTATTTT.